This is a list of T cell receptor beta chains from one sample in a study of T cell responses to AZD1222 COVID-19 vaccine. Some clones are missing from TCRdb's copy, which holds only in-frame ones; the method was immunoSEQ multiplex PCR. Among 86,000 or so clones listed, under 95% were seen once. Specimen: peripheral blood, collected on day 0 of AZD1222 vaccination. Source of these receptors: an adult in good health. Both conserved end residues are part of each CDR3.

CDR3: CASSERGESPLHF
V: TRBV6-1
J: TRBJ1-6

CDR3: CASSLGGRPTNTEAFF
V: TRBV7-9
J: TRBJ1-1

CDR3: CAWQTRRDSEQYF
V: TRBV30
J: TRBJ2-7

CDR3: CASRGQGAEQYF
V: TRBV2
J: TRBJ2-7

CDR3: CATVDTRDTGELFF
V: TRBV15
J: TRBJ2-2

CDR3: CASRWGPNTEAFF
V: TRBV19
J: TRBJ1-1

CDR3: CASSHPGGPEAFF
V: TRBV14
J: TRBJ1-1

CDR3: CASSPMGRSPLHF
V: TRBV5-6
J: TRBJ1-6

CDR3: CAWSVGAYGYTF
V: TRBV30
J: TRBJ1-2

CDR3: CATSSPHSDATNEKLFF
V: TRBV15
J: TRBJ1-4

CDR3: CASSSRPPLHF
V: TRBV28
J: TRBJ1-6

CDR3: CASSYSKASRVGYTF
V: TRBV6-5
J: TRBJ1-2

CDR3: CASSFTWGTNTGELFF
V: TRBV9
J: TRBJ2-2

CDR3: CASSLVAGLSSYEQYF
V: TRBV7-2
J: TRBJ2-7

CDR3: CASSRELNSPLHF
V: TRBV27
J: TRBJ1-6

CDR3: CASIRGGPNNAQFF
V: TRBV6-6
J: TRBJ2-1

CDR3: CAISDQDRLYEQYF
V: TRBV10-3
J: TRBJ2-7

CDR3: CASSQEGGVQDYGYTF
V: TRBV4-1
J: TRBJ1-2

CDR3: CASSLPTGLRDYGYTF
V: TRBV7-9
J: TRBJ1-2

CDR3: CASSPGQGRNTEAFF
V: TRBV7-6
J: TRBJ1-1

CDR3: CASSLALGLGGETQYF
V: TRBV7-6
J: TRBJ2-5

CDR3: CASSTDRGVPYEQYF
V: TRBV9
J: TRBJ2-7

CDR3: CASSPQGGEKLFF
V: TRBV18
J: TRBJ1-4

CDR3: CASSPNRPQGTYGYTF
V: TRBV11-2
J: TRBJ1-2

CDR3: CASSGGTGNTEAFF
V: TRBV5-5
J: TRBJ1-1

CDR3: CASSRARDSSSGEQYF
V: TRBV4-1
J: TRBJ2-7

CDR3: CASRGWEKLFF
V: TRBV28
J: TRBJ1-4

CDR3: CASSGGLSTDTQYF
V: TRBV5-1
J: TRBJ2-3

CDR3: CAWSSIGVGDYGYTF
V: TRBV30
J: TRBJ1-2

CDR3: CASTRGGYGYTF
V: TRBV9
J: TRBJ1-2

CDR3: CASSPNEKLFF
V: TRBV18
J: TRBJ1-4

CDR3: CASSLAVISYEQYF
V: TRBV5-4
J: TRBJ2-7

CDR3: CALWSYEQYF
V: TRBV19
J: TRBJ2-7

CDR3: CASSAQGIGLTEAFF
V: TRBV9
J: TRBJ1-1

CDR3: CASSSLGQETQYF
V: TRBV13
J: TRBJ2-5

CDR3: CASNQGRVNTEAFF
V: TRBV4-1
J: TRBJ1-1

CDR3: CASSAGTSDEAFF
V: TRBV7-9
J: TRBJ1-1

CDR3: CASSVGGVSGNTIYF
V: TRBV9
J: TRBJ1-3

CDR3: CASSPTGQGAEAFF
V: TRBV7-3
J: TRBJ1-1

CDR3: CASLETGNTEAFF
V: TRBV19
J: TRBJ1-1

CDR3: CATSRDYAGSGNTIYF
V: TRBV15
J: TRBJ1-3

CDR3: CASSSMLGLYEQYF
V: TRBV5-8
J: TRBJ2-7

CDR3: CASSRGGFGTYEQYF
V: TRBV5-6
J: TRBJ2-7

CDR3: CASSIGVWETNSPLHF
V: TRBV27
J: TRBJ1-6

CDR3: CASSRGGTTNTEAFF
V: TRBV7-3
J: TRBJ1-1

CDR3: CASSYRSGANNEQFF
V: TRBV6-5
J: TRBJ2-1

CDR3: CASSGPDGRLNTEAFF
V: TRBV6-1
J: TRBJ1-1

CDR3: CASSSGRDRGLETQYF
V: TRBV5-1
J: TRBJ2-5

CDR3: CASSLGGRVDYGYTF
V: TRBV28
J: TRBJ1-2

CDR3: CASSLSKVTRTFHEQFF
V: TRBV27
J: TRBJ2-1